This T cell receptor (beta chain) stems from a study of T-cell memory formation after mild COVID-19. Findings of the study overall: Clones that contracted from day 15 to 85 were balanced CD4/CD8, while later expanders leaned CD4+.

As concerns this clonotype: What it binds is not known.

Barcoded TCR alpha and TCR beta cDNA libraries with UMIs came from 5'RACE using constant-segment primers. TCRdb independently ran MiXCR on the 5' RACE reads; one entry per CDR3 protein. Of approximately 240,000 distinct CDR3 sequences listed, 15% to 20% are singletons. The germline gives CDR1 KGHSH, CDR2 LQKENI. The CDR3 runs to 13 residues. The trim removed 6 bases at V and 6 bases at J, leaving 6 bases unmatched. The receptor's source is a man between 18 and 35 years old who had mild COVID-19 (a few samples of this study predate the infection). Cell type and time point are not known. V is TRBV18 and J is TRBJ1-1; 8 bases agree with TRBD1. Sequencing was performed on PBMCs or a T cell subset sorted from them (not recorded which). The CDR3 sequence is CASSGTGWAEAFF. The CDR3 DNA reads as TGTGCCAGCTCGGGGACAGGTTGGGCTGAAGCTTTCTTT.